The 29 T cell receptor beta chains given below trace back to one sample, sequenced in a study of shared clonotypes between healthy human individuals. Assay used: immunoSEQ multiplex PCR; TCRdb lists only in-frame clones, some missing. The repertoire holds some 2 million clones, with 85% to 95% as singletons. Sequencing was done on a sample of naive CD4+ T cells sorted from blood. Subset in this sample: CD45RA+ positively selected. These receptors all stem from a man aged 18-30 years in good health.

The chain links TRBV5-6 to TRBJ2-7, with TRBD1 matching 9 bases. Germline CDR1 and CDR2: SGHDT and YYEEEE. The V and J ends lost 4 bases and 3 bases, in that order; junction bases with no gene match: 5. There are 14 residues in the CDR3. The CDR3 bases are TGTGCCAGCAGCAAGACAGGGGGTTACTACGAGCAGTACTTC. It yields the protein CASSKTGGYYEQYF. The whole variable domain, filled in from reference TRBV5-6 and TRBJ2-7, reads DAGVTQSPTHLIKTRGQQVTLRCSPKSGHDTVSWYQQALGQGPQFIFQYYEEEERQRGNFPDRFSGHQFPNYSSELNVNALLLGDSALYLCASSKTGGYYEQYFGPGTRLTVT.

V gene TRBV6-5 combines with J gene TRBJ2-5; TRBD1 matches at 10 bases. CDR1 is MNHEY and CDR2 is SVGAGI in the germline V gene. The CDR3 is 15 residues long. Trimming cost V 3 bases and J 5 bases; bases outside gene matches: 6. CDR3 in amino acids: CASSYGDRGFETQYF. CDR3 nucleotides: TGTGCCAGCAGTTATGGGGACAGGGGTTTTGAGACCCAGTACTTC.

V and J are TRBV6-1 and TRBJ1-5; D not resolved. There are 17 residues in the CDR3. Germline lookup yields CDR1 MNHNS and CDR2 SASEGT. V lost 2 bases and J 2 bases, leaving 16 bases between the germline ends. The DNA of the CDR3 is TGTGCCAGCAGTGAACCACCATCCCTCGGGCGCAATCAGCCCCAGCATTTT. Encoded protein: CASSEPPSLGRNQPQHF.

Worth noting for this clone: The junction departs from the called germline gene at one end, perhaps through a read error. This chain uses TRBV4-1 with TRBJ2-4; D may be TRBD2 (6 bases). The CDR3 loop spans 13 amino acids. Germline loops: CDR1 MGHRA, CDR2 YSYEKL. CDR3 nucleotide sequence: TGCGCCAGCAGCCAGGAAATCGGGGGAGCAGGTAGCTTC. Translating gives CASSQEIGGAGSF.

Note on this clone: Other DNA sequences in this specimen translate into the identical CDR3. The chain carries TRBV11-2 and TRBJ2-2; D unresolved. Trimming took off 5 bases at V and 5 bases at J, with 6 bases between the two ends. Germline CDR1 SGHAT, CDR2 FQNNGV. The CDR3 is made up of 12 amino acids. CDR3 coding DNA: TGTGCCAGCAGCCTCAATACCGGGGAGCTGTTTTTT. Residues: CASSLNTGELFF.

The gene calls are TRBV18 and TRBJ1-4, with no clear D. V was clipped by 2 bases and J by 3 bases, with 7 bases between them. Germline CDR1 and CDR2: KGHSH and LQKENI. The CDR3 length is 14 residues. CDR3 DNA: TGTGCCAGCTCACCAAGGGCCTCTAATGAAAAACTGTTTTTT. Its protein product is CASSPRASNEKLFF. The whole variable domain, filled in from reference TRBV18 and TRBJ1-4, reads NAGVMQNPRHLVRRRGQEARLRCSPMKGHSHVYWYRQLPEEGLKFMVYLQKENIIDESGMPKERFSAEFPKEGPSILRIQQVVRGDSAAYFCASSPRASNEKLFFGSGTQLSVL.

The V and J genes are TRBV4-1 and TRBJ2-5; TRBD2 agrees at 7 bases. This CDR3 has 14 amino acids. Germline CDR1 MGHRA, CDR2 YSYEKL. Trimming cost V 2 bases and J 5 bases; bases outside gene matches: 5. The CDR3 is CASSQREAGETQYF. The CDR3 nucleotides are TGCGCCAGCAGCCAACGGGAGGCCGGGGAGACCCAGTACTTC.

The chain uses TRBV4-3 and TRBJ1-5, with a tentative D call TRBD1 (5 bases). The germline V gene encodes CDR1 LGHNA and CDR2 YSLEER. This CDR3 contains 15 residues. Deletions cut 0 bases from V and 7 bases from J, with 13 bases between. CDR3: CASSQEIQGAQPQHF. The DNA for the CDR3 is TGCGCCAGCAGCCAAGAAATTCAGGGAGCGCAGCCCCAGCATTTT.

CDR3 coding DNA: TGTGCCATCAGTGAAGAGCCGGGACTCCGGGTAAACGAGCAGTACTTC. Translating it yields CAISEEPGLRVNEQYF. This rearrangement joins TRBV10-3 to TRBJ2-7, with a possible D match to TRBD2 (6 bases). Germline V gene data show CDR1 as ENHRY and CDR2 as SYGVKD. CDR3 length: 16 residues. Trimming took 3 bases from V and 5 from J, leaving 20 bases between them.

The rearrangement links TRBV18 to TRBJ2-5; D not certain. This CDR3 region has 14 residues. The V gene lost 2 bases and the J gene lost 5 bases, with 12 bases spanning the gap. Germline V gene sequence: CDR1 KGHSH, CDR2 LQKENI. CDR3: CASSPTLTWETQYF. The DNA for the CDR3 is TGTGCCAGCTCACCAACGCTCACCTGGGAGACCCAGTACTTC.

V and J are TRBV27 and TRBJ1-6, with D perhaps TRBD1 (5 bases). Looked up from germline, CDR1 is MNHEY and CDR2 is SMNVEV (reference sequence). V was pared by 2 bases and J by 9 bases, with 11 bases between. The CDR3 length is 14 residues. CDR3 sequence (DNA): TGTGCCAGCAGTTTAGAGGGGCGGATTTCACCCCTCCACTTT. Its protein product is CASSLEGRISPLHF.

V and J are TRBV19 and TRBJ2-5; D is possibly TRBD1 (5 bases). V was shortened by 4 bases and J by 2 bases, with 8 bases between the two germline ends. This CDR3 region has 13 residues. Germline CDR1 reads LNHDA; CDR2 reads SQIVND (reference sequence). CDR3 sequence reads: CASSRRQQETQYF. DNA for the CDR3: TGTGCCAGTAGTAGGAGACAGCAAGAGACCCAGTACTTC.

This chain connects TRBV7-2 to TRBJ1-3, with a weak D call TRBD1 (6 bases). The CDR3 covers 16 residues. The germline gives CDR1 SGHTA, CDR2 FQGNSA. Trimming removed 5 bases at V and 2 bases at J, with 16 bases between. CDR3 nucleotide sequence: TGTGCCAGCAGCCCCCGGGGGGCCCCGCCTGGAAACACCATATATTTT. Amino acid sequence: CASSPRGAPPGNTIYF.

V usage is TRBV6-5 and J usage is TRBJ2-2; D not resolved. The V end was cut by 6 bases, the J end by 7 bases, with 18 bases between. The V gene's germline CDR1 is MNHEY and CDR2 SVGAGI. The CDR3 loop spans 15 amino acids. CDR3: CASSTKMTPGGELFF. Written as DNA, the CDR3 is TGTGCCAGCAGCACGAAAATGACCCCTGGCGGGGAGCTGTTTTTT.

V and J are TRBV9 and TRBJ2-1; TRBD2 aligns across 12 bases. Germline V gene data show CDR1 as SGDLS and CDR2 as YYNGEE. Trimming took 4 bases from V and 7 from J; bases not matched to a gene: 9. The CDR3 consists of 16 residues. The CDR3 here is CASSPRLAGEINEQFF. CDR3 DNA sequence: TGTGCCAGCAGCCCCCGACTAGCGGGAGAAATAAATGAGCAGTTCTTC. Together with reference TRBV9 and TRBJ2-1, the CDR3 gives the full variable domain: DSGVTQTPKHLITATGQRVTLRCSPRSGDLSVYWYQQSLDQGLQFLIQYYNGEERAKGNILERFSAQQFPDLHSELNLSSLELGDSALYFCASSPRLAGEINEQFFGPGTRLTVL.

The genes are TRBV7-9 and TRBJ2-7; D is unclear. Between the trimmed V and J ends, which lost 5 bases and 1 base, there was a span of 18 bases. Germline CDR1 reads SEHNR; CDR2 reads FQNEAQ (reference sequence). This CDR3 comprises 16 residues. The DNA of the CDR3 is TGTGCCAGCAGCCCCCCCCTAACCGGCAGATCCTACGAGCAGTACTTC. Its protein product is CASSPPLTGRSYEQYF.

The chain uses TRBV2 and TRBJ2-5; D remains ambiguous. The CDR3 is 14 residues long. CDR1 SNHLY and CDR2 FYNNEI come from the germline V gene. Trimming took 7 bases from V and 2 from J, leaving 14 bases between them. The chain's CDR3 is CASKIGIGQETQYF. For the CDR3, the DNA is TGTGCCAGCAAAATTGGTATCGGACAAGAGACCCAGTACTTC.

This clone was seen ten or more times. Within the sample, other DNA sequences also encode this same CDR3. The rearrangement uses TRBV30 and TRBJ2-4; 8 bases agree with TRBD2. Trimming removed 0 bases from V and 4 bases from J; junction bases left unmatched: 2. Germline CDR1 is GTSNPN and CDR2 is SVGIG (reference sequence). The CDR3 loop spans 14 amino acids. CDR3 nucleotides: TGTGCCTGGAGTGTAGCTAGCGGGAAAAACATTCAGTACTTC. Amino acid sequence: CAWSVASGKNIQYF.

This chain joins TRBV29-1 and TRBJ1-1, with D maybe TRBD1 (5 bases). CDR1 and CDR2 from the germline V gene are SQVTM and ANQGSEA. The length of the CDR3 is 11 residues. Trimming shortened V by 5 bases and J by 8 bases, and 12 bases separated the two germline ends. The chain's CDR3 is CSVLGTTEAFF. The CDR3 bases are TGCAGCGTTCTCGGGACTACCGAAGCTTTCTTT.

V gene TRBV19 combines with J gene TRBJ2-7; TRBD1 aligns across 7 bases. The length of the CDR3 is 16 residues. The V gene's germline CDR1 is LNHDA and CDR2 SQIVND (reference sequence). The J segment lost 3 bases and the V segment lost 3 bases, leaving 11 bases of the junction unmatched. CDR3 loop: CASSILLTGLSYEQYF. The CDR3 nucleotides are TGTGCCAGTAGTATCCTCTTGACAGGGCTAAGCTACGAGCAGTACTTC.

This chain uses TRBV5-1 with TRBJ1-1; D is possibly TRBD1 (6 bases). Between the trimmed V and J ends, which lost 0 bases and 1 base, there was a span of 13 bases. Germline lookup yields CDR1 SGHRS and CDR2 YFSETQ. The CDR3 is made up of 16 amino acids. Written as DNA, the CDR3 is TGCGCCAGCAGCTTGGAAAATACAGGGCGGAACACTGAAGCTTTCTTT. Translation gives CASSLENTGRNTEAFF.

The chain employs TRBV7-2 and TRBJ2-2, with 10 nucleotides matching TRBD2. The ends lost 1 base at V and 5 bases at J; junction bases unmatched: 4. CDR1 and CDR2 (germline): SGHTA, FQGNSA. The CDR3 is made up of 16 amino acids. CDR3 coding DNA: TGTGCCAGCAGCTTAGTTAGCGGGAGGAGGACCGGGGAGCTGTTTTTT. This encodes CASSLVSGRRTGELFF. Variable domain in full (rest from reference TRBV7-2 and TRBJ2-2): GAGVSQSPSNKVTEKGKDVELRCDPISGHTALYWYRQSLGQGLEFLIYFQGNSAPDKSGLPSDRFSAERTGGSVSTLTIQRTQQEDSAVYLCASSLVSGRRTGELFFGEGSRLTVL.

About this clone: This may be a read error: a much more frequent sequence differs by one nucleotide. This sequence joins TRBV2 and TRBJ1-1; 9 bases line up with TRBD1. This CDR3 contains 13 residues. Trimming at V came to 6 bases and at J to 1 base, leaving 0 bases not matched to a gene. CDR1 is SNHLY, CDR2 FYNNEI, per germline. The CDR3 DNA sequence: TGTGCCAGCAGGGACAGGGGGAACACTGAAGCTTTCTTT. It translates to CASRDRGNTEAFF.

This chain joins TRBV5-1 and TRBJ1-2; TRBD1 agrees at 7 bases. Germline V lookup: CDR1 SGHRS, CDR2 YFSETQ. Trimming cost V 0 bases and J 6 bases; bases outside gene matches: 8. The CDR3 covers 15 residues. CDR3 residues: CASSLAAGGKDGYTF. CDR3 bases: TGCGCCAGCAGCTTGGCCGCAGGGGGAAAGGATGGCTACACCTTC. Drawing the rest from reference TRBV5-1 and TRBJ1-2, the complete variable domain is KAGVTQTPRYLIKTRGQQVTLSCSPISGHRSVSWYQQTPGQGLQFLFEYFSETQRNKGNFPGRFSGRQFSNSRSEMNVSTLELGDSALYLCASSLAAGGKDGYTFGSGTRLTVV.

Here the CDR3 reads CATGGIGQPQHF. Written as DNA, the CDR3 is TGTGCCACAGGGGGTATAGGGCAGCCCCAGCATTTT. The chain combines TRBV19 with TRBJ1-5, with TRBD1 identical over 7 bases. V was pared by 10 bases and J by 7 bases, with 7 bases of the junction left unmatched. The germline V gene has CDR1 LNHDA and CDR2 SQIVND (reference sequence). The length of the CDR3 is 12 residues.

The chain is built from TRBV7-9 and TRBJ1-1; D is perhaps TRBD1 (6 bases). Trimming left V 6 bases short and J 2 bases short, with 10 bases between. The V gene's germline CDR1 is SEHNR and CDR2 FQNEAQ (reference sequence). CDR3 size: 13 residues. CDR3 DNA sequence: TGTGCCAGCAGATACAGGGACAACACTGAAGCTTTCTTT. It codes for CASRYRDNTEAFF.

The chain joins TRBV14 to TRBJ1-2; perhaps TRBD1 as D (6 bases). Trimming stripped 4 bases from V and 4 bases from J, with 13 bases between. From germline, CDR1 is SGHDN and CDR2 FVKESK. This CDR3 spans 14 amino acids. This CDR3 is CASSPLEGGYGYTF. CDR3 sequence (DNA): TGTGCCAGCAGCCCCCTTGAGGGGGGCTATGGCTACACCTTC. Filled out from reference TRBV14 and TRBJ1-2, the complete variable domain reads EAGVTQFPSHSVIEKGQTVTLRCDPISGHDNLYWYRRVMGKEIKFLLHFVKESKQDESGMPNNRFLAERTGGTYSTLKVQPAELEDSGVYFCASSPLEGGYGYTFGSGTRLTVV.

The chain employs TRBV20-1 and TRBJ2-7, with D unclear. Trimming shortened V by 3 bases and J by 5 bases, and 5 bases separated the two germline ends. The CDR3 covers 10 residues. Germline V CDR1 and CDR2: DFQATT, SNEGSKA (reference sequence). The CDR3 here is CSASANEQYF. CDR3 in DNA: TGCAGTGCTAGTGCGAACGAGCAGTACTTC.

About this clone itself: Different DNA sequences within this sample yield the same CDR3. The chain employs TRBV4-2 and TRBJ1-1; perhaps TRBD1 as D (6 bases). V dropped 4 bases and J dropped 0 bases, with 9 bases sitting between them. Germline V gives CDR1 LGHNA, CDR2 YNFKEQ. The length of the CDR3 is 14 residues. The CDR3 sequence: CASSRQGLNTEAFF. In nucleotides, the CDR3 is TGTGCCAGCAGCCGGCAGGGGTTGAACACTGAAGCTTTCTTT.